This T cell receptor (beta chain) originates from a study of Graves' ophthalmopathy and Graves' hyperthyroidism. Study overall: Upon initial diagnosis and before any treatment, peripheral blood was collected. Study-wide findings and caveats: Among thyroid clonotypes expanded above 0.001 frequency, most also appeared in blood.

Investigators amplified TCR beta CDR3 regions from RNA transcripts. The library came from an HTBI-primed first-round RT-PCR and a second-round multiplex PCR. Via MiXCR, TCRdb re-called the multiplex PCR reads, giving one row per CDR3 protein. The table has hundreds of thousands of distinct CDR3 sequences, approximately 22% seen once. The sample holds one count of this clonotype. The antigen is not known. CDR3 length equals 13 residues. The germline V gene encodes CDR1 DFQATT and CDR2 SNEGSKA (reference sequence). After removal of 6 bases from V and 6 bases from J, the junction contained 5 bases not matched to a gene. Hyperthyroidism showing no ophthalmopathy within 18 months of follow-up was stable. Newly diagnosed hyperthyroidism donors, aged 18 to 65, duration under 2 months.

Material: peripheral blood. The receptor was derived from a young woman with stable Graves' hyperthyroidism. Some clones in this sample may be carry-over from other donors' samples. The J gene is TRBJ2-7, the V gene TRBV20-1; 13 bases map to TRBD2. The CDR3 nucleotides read TGCAGTGCGGGGACTAGCGGGGTGCTCGAGCAGTACTTC. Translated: CSAGTSGVLEQYF.